This T cell receptor (beta chain) comes out of a study of shared clonotypes between healthy human individuals. The table lists this clone with a count of one. Other DNA sequences in the sample encode the same CDR3. Clones were read by immunoSEQ multiplex PCR, and TCRdb kept only the in-frame ones, dropping some. The sample consists of about 640,000 clones, 72% of them appearing once. The source of this sequence is a woman aged 30 to 39 in good health. The sequenced sample was memory CD4+ T cells sorted from blood. Subset given: CD45RA-negative fraction.

This chain's CDR3 is CASSLAGPNTEAFF. CDR3 nucleotide sequence: TGCGCCAGCAGCTTAGCAGGTCCTAACACTGAAGCTTTCTTT. The rearrangement uses TRBV5-1 and TRBJ1-1; no definite D call. The CDR3 extends over 14 amino acids. Per the germline V gene, CDR1 is SGHRS and CDR2 is YFSETQ. V was shortened by 2 bases and J by 2 bases, with 10 bases between the two germline ends. Complete variable domain (other parts from reference TRBV5-1 and TRBJ1-1): KAGVTQTPRYLIKTRGQQVTLSCSPISGHRSVSWYQQTPGQGLQFLFEYFSETQRNKGNFPGRFSGRQFSNSRSEMNVSTLELGDSALYLCASSLAGPNTEAFFGQGTRLTVV.